This TCR beta chain came from a study of control samples from healthy donors and cancer patients. Assay used: immunoSEQ multiplex PCR; TCRdb lists only in-frame clones, some missing. Of about 130,000 clones listed, 85% to 95% are singletons. Looked up from germline, CDR1 is LGHDT and CDR2 is YNNKEL (reference sequence). Between the trimmed V and J ends, which lost 2 bases and 0 bases, there was a span of 5 bases. This CDR3 region has 14 residues. What was sequenced was PBMCs. The V and J genes are TRBV3-1 (or the pseudogene TRBV3-2) and TRBJ1-3; D unclear. This clonotype originated in a man older than 75 with head and neck cancer. The CDR3 nucleotides are TGTGCCAGCAGCCAAACAGTCTCTGGAAACACCATATATTTT. Translating it yields CASSQTVSGNTIYF.